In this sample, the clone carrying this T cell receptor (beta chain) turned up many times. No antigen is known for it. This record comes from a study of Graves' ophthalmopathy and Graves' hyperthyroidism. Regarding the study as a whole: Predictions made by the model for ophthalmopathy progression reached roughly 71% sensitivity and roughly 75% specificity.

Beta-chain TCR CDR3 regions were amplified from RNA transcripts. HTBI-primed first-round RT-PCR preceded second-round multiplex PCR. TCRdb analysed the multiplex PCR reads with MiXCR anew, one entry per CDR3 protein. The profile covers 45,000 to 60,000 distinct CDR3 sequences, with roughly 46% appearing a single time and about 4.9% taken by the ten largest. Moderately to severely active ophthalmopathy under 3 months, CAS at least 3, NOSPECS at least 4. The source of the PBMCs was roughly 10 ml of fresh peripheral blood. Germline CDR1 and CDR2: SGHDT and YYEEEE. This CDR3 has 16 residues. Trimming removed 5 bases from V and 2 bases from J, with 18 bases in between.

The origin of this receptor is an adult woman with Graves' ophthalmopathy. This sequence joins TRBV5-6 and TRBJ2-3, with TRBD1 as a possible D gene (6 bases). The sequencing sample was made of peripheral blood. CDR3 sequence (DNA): TGTGCCAGCAGACGGGACACCGAACCCCACACAGATACGCAGTATTTT. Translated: CASRRDTEPHTDTQYF. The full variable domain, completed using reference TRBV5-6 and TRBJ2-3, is DAGVTQSPTHLIKTRGQQVTLRCSPKSGHDTVSWYQQALGQGPQFIFQYYEEEERQRGNFPDRFSGHQFPNYSSELNVNALLLGDSALYLCASRRDTEPHTDTQYFGPGTRLTVL.